Each of the 20 T cell receptor beta chains below was sequenced from the same sample in a study of blood T cell repertoires in COVID-19. The data were produced by immunoSEQ multiplex PCR, yet TCRdb's version contains in-frame clones alone and is incomplete. The sample holds tens of thousands of clones, about 80% seen once. Specimen: peripheral blood. These receptors were obtained from a woman between 65 and 79 years old with acute or convalescent COVID-19.

Regarding this clone: Since a much larger clone is just one base distant, this may be a read error. The chain employs TRBV14 and TRBJ2-2; TRBD1 matches at 11 bases. CDR1 and CDR2 (germline): SGHDN, FVKESK. The CDR3 runs 18 residues. V lost 6 bases and J lost 6; bases outside the gene matches: 15. The CDR3 sequence: CASSVGRTGGVEAGELFF. The DNA for the CDR3 is TGTGCCAGCAGTGTCGGCCGGACAGGGGGCGTAGAAGCCGGGGAGCTGTTTTTT.

The chain uses TRBV12-5 and TRBJ2-2, with 11 nucleotides matching TRBD2. CDR1 LGHNT and CDR2 FRNRAP come from the germline V gene. The CDR3 contains 17 residues. The junction had 7 bases not matched to a gene; V was cut back by 0 bases and J by 7 bases. This CDR3 is CASGLVRSSGRYGELFF. The CDR3, as DNA: TGTGCTAGTGGTTTGGTACGGTCTAGCGGGAGGTACGGGGAGCTGTTTTTT. The full variable domain, in which reference TRBV12-5 and TRBJ2-2 provide the parts outside the CDR3, is DARVTQTPRHKVTEMGQEVTMRCQPILGHNTVFWYRQTMMQGLELLAYFRNRAPLDDSGMPKDRFSAEMPDATLATLKIQPSEPRDSAVYFCASGLVRSSGRYGELFFGEGSRLTVL.

The CDR3 sequence is CASRAGTSGRGNEQFF. CDR3 nucleotide sequence: TGTGCCAGCAGGGCCGGGACTAGCGGGAGAGGAAATGAGCAGTTCTTC. V gene TRBV5-4 combines with J gene TRBJ2-1, with TRBD2 matching over 14 bases. The V gene's germline CDR1 is SGHNT and CDR2 YYREEE (reference sequence). This CDR3 has 16 residues. V gave up 5 bases and J gave up 7 bases; unmatched junction bases: 8.

V is TRBV5-6 and J is TRBJ1-2; D might be TRBD1 (5 bases). Trimming cost V 5 bases and J 5 bases, with 25 bases left between them. CDR1 is SGHDT, CDR2 YYEEEE, per germline. This CDR3 is built from 17 residues. CDR3 amino acids: CASRRGAAGNARYGYTF. DNA of the CDR3: TGTGCCAGCAGGAGAGGCGCGGCAGGGAACGCGAGATATGGCTACACCTTC.

This chain joins TRBV6-5 and TRBJ2-2, with 9 bases that match TRBD1. CDR1 and CDR2 from the germline V gene are MNHEY and SVGAGI. V trimming: 6 bases; J trimming: 5 bases; junction bases outside the gene matches: 7. The CDR3 totals 15 residues. The CDR3 loop reads CASRIPGQGTGELFF. DNA of the CDR3: TGTGCCAGCAGGATTCCGGGACAGGGTACCGGGGAGCTGTTTTTT.

The chain joins TRBV11-2 to TRBJ2-7; TRBD1 is a possible D gene (6 bases). Germline V gene sequence: CDR1 SGHAT, CDR2 FQNNGV. The germline V and J ends were trimmed by 0 bases and 0 bases, with 9 bases remaining between them. The CDR3 loop spans 15 amino acids. This CDR3 is CASSLDRGPSYEQYF. The CDR3 region has the DNA TGTGCCAGCAGCTTAGACAGGGGCCCCTCCTACGAGCAGTACTTC. Filled out from reference TRBV11-2 and TRBJ2-7, the complete variable domain reads EAGVAQSPRYKIIEKRQSVAFWCNPISGHATLYWYQQILGQGPKLLIQFQNNGVVDDSQLPKDRFSAERLKGVDSTLKIQPAKLEDSAVYLCASSLDRGPSYEQYFGPGTRLTVT.

The V gene is TRBV5-4, the J gene TRBJ2-1; the D gene is possibly TRBD2 (6 bases). CDR1 and CDR2 (germline): SGHNT, YYREEE (reference sequence). CDR3 size: 15 residues. Trimming pared 4 bases from V and 2 bases from J, leaving 13 bases between. The CDR3 reads CASSPMGGTYNEQFF. As DNA, the CDR3 is TGTGCCAGCAGCCCTATGGGAGGAACCTACAATGAGCAGTTCTTC.

The chain employs TRBV19 and TRBJ1-5; D is perhaps TRBD1 (6 bases). Germline values: CDR1 LNHDA, CDR2 SQIVND (reference sequence). The germline V and J ends were trimmed by 5 bases and 6 bases, with 20 bases remaining between them. The CDR3 has 16 amino acids. The CDR3 DNA sequence: TGTGCCAGTAGTCCAACCCGGGGGGGCGTCGGTCAGCCCCAGCATTTT. It specifies CASSPTRGGVGQPQHF.

The chain carries TRBV5-5 and TRBJ2-4; 9 bases align to TRBD1. The germline gives CDR1 SGHKS, CDR2 YYEKEE (reference sequence). With 4 bases clipped from V and 1 base from J, the junction kept 12 bases outside the gene matches. The CDR3 spans 18 residues. The CDR3 is CASSKLLRDRVAKNIQYF. CDR3 sequence (DNA): TGTGCCAGCAGCAAACTACTCCGGGACAGGGTGGCCAAAAACATTCAGTACTTC.

The chain carries TRBV6-5 and TRBJ1-1; D is possibly TRBD1 (5 bases). Per germline, CDR1 MNHEY and CDR2 SVGAGI. Trimming took off 2 bases at V and 1 base at J, with 8 bases between the two ends. The CDR3 has 14 amino acids. The CDR3 nucleotides read TGTGCCAGCAGTTACGGGGCACCGAACACTGAAGCTTTCTTT. This gives the protein CASSYGAPNTEAFF.

The CDR3 sequence is CASSPVTDTQYF. The CDR3 DNA reads as TGTGCCAGCAGTCCCGTCACAGATACGCAGTATTTT. The chain recombines TRBV7-2 with TRBJ2-3; D not resolved. Trimming took off 6 bases at V and 2 bases at J, with 6 bases between the two ends. In germline, CDR1 is SGHTA, CDR2 FQGNSA. This CDR3 region has 12 residues.

This clone was detected only a few times. The chain recombines TRBV6-5 with TRBJ1-6; 7 bases line up with TRBD1. Germline V CDR1 and CDR2: MNHEY, SVGAGI. V lost 6 bases, J lost 8 bases, and 7 bases stayed unmatched. The CDR3 is made up of 14 amino acids. CDR3 in DNA: TGTGCCAGCAGCCACCCAGGGGGTGATTCACCCCTCCACTTT. Its translation: CASSHPGGDSPLHF.

The chain links TRBV18 to TRBJ2-3, with 8 bases that match TRBD1. Germline V CDR1 and CDR2: KGHSH, LQKENI. This CDR3 has 17 amino acids. V was pared by 3 bases and J by 2 bases, with 10 bases of the junction left unmatched. The CDR3 here is CASSPLPDRVDTDTQYF. DNA of the CDR3: TGTGCCAGCTCACCTTTACCGGACAGGGTAGACACAGATACGCAGTATTTT.

This chain links TRBV30 with TRBJ1-4; TRBD1 aligns across 9 bases. CDR3 length: 15 residues. V dropped 1 base and J dropped 7; count of bases not matched to a gene: 7. CDR1 and CDR2 (germline): GTSNPN, SVGIG (reference sequence). The CDR3 is CAWSGGQGLGEKLFF. CDR3 sequence (DNA): TGTGCCTGGAGTGGGGGACAGGGATTGGGTGAAAAACTGTTTTTT. Drawing the rest from reference TRBV30 and TRBJ1-4, the complete variable domain is SQTIHQWPATLVQPVGSPLSLECTVEGTSNPNLYWYRQAAGRGLQLLFYSVGIGQISSEVPQNLSASRPQDRQFILSSKKLLLSDSGFYLCAWSGGQGLGEKLFFGSGTQLSVL.

The chain couples TRBV11-2 to TRBJ2-3; 7 nucleotides align to TRBD2. The CDR3 is 15 amino acids. V lost 5 bases, J lost 6 bases, and 11 bases stayed unmatched. Per the germline V gene, CDR1 is SGHAT and CDR2 is FQNNGV. CDR3 coding DNA: TGTGCCAGCAGCCCGTTGACGGGAGCGGGGGATACGCAGTATTTT. It encodes CASSPLTGAGDTQYF.

V and J are TRBV28 and TRBJ2-1; 10 positions match TRBD2. Germline CDR1 reads MDHEN; CDR2 reads SYDVKM. With 3 bases clipped from V and 9 bases from J, the junction kept 5 bases outside the gene matches. This CDR3 is 14 amino acids long. CDR3 sequence (DNA): TGTGCCAGCAGTTTGGATAGACTAGCGGGTGAGCAGTTCTTC. Protein sequence: CASSLDRLAGEQFF.

There are a few counts of this clone. The chain links TRBV14 to TRBJ2-7; 7 bases align to TRBD1. V lost 4 bases, J lost 7 bases, and 16 bases stayed unmatched. Per germline, CDR1 SGHDN and CDR2 FVKESK. CDR3 length: 16 amino acids. The CDR3 sequence: CASSPEHRGRSEEQYF. As DNA, the CDR3 is TGTGCCAGCAGCCCGGAACACAGGGGACGCTCTGAGGAGCAGTACTTC.

The chain uses TRBV12-5 and TRBJ1-6; possible D gene TRBD1, 6 bases. V gave up 5 bases and J gave up 4 bases, with 15 bases separating them. Germline V gene sequence: CDR1 LGHNT, CDR2 FRNRAP. There are 16 residues in the CDR3. CDR3 sequence (DNA): TGTGCTAGTGGTCCTGACAGGTCCATTTATAATTCACCCCTCCACTTT. Residues: CASGPDRSIYNSPLHF.

The CDR3: CASSYRTGMNTEAFF. CDR3 bases: TGTGCCAGCAGCTATAGGACAGGAATGAACACTGAAGCTTTCTTT. The chain combines TRBV7-2 with TRBJ1-1, with TRBD1 matching 7 bases. The junction had 5 bases not matched to a gene; V was cut back by 4 bases and J by 0 bases. CDR1 SGHTA and CDR2 FQGNSA come from the germline V gene. This CDR3 contains 15 residues.

In this sample, this clone turned up once. The chain uses TRBV5-1 and TRBJ1-1; D gene ambiguous. Trimming took 0 bases from V and 1 from J, leaving 7 bases between them. CDR3 length: 14 amino acids. Germline V gene sequence: CDR1 SGHRS, CDR2 YFSETQ. CDR3 residues: CASSLDRTNTEAFF. In DNA form, the CDR3 reads TGCGCCAGCAGCTTGGACAGAACGAACACTGAAGCTTTCTTT. The entire variable domain, with the rest obtained from reference TRBV5-1 and TRBJ1-1, is as follows: KAGVTQTPRYLIKTRGQQVTLSCSPISGHRSVSWYQQTPGQGLQFLFEYFSETQRNKGNFPGRFSGRQFSNSRSEMNVSTLELGDSALYLCASSLDRTNTEAFFGQGTRLTVV.